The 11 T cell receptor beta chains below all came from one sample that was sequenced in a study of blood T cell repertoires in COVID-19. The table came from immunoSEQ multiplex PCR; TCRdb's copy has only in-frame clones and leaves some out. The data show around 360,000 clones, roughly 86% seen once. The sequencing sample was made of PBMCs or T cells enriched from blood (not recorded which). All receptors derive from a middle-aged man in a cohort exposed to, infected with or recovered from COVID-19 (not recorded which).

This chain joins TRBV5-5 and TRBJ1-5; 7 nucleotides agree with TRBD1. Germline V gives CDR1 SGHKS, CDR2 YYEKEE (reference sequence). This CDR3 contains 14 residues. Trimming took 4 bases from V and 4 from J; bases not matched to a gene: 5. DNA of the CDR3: TGTGCCAGCAGCGGAGGACAGGCAAATCAGCCCCAGCATTTT. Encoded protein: CASSGGQANQPQHF.

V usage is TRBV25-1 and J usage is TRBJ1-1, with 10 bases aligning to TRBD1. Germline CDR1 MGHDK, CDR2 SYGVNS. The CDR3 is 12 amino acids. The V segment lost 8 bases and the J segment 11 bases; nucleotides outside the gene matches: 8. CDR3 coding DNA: TGTGCCAGCCTTCGGACAGGGGGTCGGGCTTTCTTT. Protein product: CASLRTGGRAFF.

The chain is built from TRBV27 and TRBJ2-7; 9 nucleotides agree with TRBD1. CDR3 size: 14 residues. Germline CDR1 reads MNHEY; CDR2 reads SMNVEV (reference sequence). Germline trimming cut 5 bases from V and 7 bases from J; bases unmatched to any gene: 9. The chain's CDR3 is CASSPHGQGREQYF. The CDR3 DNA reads TGTGCCAGCAGTCCACATGGACAGGGGCGGGAGCAGTACTTC.

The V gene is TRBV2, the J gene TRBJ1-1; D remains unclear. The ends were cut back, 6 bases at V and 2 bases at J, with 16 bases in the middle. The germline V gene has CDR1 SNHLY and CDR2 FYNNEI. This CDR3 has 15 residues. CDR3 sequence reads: CASRASSGSNTEAFF. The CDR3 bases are TGTGCCAGCAGAGCCTCCTCGGGGTCCAACACTGAAGCTTTCTTT.

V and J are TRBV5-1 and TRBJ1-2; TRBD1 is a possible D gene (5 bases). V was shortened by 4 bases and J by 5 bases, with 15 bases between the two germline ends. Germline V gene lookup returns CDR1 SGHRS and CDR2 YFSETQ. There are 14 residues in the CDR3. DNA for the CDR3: TGCGCCAGCAGCGGGGGGACGGCAGATTATGGCTACACCTTC. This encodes CASSGGTADYGYTF.

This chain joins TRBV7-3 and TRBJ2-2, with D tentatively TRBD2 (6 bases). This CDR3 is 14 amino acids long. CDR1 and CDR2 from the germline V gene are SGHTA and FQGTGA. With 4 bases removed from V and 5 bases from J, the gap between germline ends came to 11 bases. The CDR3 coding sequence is TGTGCCAGCAGCTCAGGGACTCTTACCGGGGAGCTGTTTTTT. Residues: CASSSGTLTGELFF.

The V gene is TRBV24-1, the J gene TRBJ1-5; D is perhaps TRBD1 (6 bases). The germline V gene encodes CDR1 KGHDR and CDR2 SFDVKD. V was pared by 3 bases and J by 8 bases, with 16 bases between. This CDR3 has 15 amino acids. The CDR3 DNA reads TGTGCCACCAGTGATGACACAAAATCAGGGGAGCCCCAGCATTTT. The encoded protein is CATSDDTKSGEPQHF.

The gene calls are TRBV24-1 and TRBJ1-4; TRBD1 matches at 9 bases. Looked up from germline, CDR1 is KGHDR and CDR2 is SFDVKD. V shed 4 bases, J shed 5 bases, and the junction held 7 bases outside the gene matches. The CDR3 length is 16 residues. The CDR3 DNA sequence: TGTGCCACCAGTGAGAACTCCGGGACAGGGAATGAAAAACTGTTTTTT. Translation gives CATSENSGTGNEKLFF.

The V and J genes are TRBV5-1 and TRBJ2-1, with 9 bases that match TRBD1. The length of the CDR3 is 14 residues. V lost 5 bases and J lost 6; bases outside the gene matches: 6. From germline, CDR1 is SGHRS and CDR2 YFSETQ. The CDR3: CASRSGTGSNEQFF. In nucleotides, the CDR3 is TGCGCCAGCAGGTCCGGGACAGGGAGCAATGAGCAGTTCTTC.

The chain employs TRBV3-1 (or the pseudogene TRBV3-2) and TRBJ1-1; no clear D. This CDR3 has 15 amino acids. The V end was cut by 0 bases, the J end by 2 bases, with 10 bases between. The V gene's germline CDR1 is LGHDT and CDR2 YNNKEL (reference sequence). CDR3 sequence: CASSQESGFNTEAFF. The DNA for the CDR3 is TGTGCCAGCAGCCAAGAATCCGGTTTCAACACTGAAGCTTTCTTT.

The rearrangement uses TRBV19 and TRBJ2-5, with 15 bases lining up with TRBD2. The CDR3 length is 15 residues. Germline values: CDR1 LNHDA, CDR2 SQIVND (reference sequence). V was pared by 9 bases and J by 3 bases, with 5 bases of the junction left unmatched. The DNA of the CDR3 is TGTGCCAGCTCGGGACTAGCGGGAGGAGAAGAGACCCAGTACTTC. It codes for CASSGLAGGEETQYF.